This T cell receptor (beta chain) was sequenced for a study of blood T cell repertoires in COVID-19. The germline CDR1 and CDR2 sequences are LGHNA and YNFKEQ. The CDR3 covers 19 residues. With 5 bases clipped from V and 0 bases from J, the junction kept 13 bases outside the gene matches. Donors in Cohort 3 counted as recovered after two negative PCRs, clearance, or symptom resolution. Per the original methods: Reference gene primer amplification in the assay estimated nucleated cell counts. Measured with immunoSEQ multiplex PCR; TCRdb has only the in-frame clones, and not every one. V and J calls and clone size are given by that table; D and trimming were obtained from the DNA. Counted here are about 310,000 clones, 89% occurring once; the ten biggest clones make up over 9%.

The chain has TRBV4-2 and TRBJ2-6, with TRBD1 identical over 7 bases. The sample was PBMCs or T cells enriched from blood (not recorded which). The origin of this receptor is a woman between 25 and 40 years old who had recovered from COVID-19. CDR3 protein: CASSFISTGIGSGANVLTF. The DNA of the CDR3 is TGTGCCAGCAGCTTCATATCGACAGGGATTGGCTCTGGGGCCAACGTCCTGACTTTC.